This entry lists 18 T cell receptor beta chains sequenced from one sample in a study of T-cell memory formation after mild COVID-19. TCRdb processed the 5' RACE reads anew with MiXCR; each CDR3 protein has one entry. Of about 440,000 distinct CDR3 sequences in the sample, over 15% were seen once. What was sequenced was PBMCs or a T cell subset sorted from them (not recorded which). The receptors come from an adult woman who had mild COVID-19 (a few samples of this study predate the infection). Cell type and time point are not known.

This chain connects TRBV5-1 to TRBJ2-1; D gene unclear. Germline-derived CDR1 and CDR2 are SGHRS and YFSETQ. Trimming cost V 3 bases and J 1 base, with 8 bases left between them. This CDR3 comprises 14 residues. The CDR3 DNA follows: TGCGCCAGCAGCTCAGACGTTTCCTACAATGAGCAGTTCTTC. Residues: CASSSDVSYNEQFF.

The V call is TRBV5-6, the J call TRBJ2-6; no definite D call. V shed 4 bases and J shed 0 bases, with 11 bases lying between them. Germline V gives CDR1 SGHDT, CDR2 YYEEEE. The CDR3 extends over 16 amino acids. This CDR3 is CASSPGWGSGANVLTF. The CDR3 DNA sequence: TGTGCCAGCAGCCCCGGATGGGGCTCTGGGGCCAACGTCCTGACTTTC. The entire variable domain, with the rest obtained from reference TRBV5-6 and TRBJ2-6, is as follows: DAGVTQSPTHLIKTRGQQVTLRCSPKSGHDTVSWYQQALGQGPQFIFQYYEEEERQRGNFPDRFSGHQFPNYSSELNVNALLLGDSALYLCASSPGWGSGANVLTFGAGSRLTVL.

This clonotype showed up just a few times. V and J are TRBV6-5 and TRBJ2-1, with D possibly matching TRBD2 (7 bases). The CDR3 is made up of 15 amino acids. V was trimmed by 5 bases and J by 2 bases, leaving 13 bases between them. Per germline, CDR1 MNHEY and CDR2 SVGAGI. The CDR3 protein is CASSPGRGAYNEQFF. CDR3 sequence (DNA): TGTGCCAGCAGTCCGGGGAGGGGGGCCTACAATGAGCAGTTCTTC.

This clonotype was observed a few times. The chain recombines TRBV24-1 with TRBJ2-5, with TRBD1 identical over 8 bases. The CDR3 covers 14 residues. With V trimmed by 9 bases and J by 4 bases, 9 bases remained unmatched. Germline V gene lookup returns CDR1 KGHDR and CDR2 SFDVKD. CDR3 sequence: CATGGTGGLETQYF. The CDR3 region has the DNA TGTGCCACCGGCGGAACAGGGGGTCTAGAGACCCAGTACTTC.

CDR3 residues: CASSFVQGVEETQYF. As DNA, the CDR3 is TGTGCCAGCAGCTTTGTACAGGGGGTCGAAGAGACCCAGTACTTC. The chain employs TRBV11-2 and TRBJ2-5; 8 bases are shared with TRBD1. In germline, CDR1 is SGHAT, CDR2 FQNNGV. J lost 3 bases, V lost 3 bases, and 6 bases had no gene match. CDR3 length equals 15 residues.

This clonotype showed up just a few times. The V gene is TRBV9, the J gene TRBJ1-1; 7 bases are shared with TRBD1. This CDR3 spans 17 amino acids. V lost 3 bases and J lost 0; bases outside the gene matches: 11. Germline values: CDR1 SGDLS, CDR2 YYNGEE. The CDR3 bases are TGTGCCAGCAGCGCCAATACAGGGGTTGGGATGAACACTGAAGCTTTCTTT. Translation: CASSANTGVGMNTEAFF.

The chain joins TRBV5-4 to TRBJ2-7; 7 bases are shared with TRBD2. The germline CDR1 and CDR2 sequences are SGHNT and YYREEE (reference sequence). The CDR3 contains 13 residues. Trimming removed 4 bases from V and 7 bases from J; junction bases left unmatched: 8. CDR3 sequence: CASSRDYSGEQYF. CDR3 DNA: TGTGCCAGCAGCCGGGACTATTCGGGAGAGCAGTACTTC.

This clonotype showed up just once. The CDR3 reads CASSPQETSGRIPYEQYF. DNA for the CDR3: TGTGCCAGCAGCCCCCAGGAGACTAGCGGCAGGATCCCCTACGAGCAGTACTTC. The V gene is TRBV7-2, the J gene TRBJ2-7; TRBD2 matches at 9 bases. V lost 5 bases to trimming and J lost 2 bases; unmatched junction nucleotides: 16. The CDR3 runs to 18 residues. Germline values: CDR1 SGHTA, CDR2 FQGNSA. Together with reference TRBV7-2 and TRBJ2-7, the CDR3 gives the full variable domain: GAGVSQSPSNKVTEKGKDVELRCDPISGHTALYWYRQSLGQGLEFLIYFQGNSAPDKSGLPSDRFSAERTGGSVSTLTIQRTQQEDSAVYLCASSPQETSGRIPYEQYFGPGTRLTVT.

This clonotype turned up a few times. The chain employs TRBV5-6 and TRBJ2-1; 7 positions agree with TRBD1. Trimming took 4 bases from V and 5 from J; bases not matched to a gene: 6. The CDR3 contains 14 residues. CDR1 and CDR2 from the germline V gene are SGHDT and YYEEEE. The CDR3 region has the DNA TGTGCCAGCAGCCGGGGACAGTCGGACAATGAGCAGTTCTTC. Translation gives CASSRGQSDNEQFF.

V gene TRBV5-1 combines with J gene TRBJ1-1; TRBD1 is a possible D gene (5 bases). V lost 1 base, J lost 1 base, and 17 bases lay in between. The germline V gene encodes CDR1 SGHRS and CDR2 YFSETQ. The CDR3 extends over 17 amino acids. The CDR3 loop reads CASSLIGGVRGNTEAFF. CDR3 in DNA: TGCGCCAGCAGCTTGATAGGAGGGGTACGGGGGAACACTGAAGCTTTCTTT.

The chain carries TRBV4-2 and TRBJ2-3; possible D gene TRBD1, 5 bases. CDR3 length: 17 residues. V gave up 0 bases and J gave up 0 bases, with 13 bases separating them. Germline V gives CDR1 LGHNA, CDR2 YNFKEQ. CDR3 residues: CASSQDPQGSSTDTQYF. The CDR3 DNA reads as TGTGCCAGCAGCCAAGATCCCCAGGGATCAAGCACAGATACGCAGTATTTT.

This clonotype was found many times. In DNA, the CDR3 is TGTGCCAGCAGCCCCGCGCGGACAGGGGGCAATGAGCAGTTCTTC. This codes for CASSPARTGGNEQFF. The V and J genes are TRBV7-2 and TRBJ2-1, with 10 bases aligning to TRBD1. Germline V gene lookup returns CDR1 SGHTA and CDR2 FQGNSA. V was pared by 5 bases and J by 6 bases, with 7 bases of the junction left unmatched. The CDR3 consists of 15 residues.

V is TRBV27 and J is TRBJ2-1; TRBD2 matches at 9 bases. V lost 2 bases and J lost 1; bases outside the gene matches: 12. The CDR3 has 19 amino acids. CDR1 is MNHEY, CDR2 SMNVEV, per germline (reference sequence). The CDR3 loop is CASSLKGTGLAPSYNEQFF. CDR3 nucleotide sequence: TGTGCCAGCAGTTTAAAGGGGACCGGACTAGCGCCATCCTACAATGAGCAGTTCTTC.

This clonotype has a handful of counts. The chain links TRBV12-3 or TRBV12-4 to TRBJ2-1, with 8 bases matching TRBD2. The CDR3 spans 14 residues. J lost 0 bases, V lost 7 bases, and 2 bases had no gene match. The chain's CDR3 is CASKSGSSYNEQFF. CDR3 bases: TGTGCCAGCAAAAGCGGGAGCTCCTACAATGAGCAGTTCTTC.

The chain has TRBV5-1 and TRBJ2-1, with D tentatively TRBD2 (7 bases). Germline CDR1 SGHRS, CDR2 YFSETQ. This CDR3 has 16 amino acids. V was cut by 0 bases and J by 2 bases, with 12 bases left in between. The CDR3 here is CASSLGTAGPYNEQFF. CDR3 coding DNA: TGCGCCAGCAGCTTGGGGACAGCGGGGCCCTACAATGAGCAGTTCTTC.

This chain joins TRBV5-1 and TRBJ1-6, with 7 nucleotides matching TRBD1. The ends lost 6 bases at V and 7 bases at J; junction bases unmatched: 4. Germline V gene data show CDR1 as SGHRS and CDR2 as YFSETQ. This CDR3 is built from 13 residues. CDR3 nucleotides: TGCGCCAGCAAGGGACAGCCCAATTCACCCCTCCACTTT. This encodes CASKGQPNSPLHF.

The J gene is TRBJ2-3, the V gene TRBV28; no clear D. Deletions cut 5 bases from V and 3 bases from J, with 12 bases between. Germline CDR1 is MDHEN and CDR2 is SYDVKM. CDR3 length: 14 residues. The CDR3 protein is CASSVLEQTDTQYF. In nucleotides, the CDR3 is TGTGCCAGCAGTGTCCTAGAGCAAACAGATACGCAGTATTTT.

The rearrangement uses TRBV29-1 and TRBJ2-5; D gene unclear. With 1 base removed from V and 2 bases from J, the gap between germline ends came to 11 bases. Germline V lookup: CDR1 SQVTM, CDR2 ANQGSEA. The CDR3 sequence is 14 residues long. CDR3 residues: CSVEGPLRQETQYF. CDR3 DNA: TGCAGCGTTGAAGGCCCTCTGAGACAAGAGACCCAGTACTTC.